This T cell receptor (beta chain) emerged from a study of metastatic and nonmetastatic thyroid tumors (dated by TCRdb to between 2020 and 2021). About the full investigation: For patients with malignant and with benign thyroid disease, the researchers compared repertoires between peripheral blood samples and tumor or nodule tissue samples. What the authors observed across the whole study: In both blood and tumor samples, TCR beta diversity was reported to be significantly higher in malignant tumors than in benign nodules.

No treatment had been received by any patient before thyroid surgery. Using T-cell receptor beta sequencing, the study looked back at clinical samples from patients collected from about 2011 to 2019. The library relied on PCR. Data came from an Illumina HiSeq 4000. High-throughput sequencing was used to profile the CDR3 region of the TCR beta-chain in every patient. Turning to the authors' computational methods: Drawing on CDR3 differences between clinicopathological groups, the researchers built a classifier meant to tell apart patients with distant-metastatic papillary thyroid cancer. The Shannon index was used to measure repertoire diversity, and the Morisita-Horn index was used to measure how similar tumor and blood repertoires were. TCRdb handled the public reads itself, with Q25 trimming in fastp and clone calling in MiXCR, and kept productive beta chains. The authors' filters were not applied to this entry. This sample has approximately 50,000 clones in its table, and roughly 4% of those were observed once. 8% to 10% of the sample is held by the ten biggest clonotypes.

A remark on this clone: This receptor's antigen is unknown. Per-base quality was not reported, and no clone a single base away is much larger than it.

The TCR comes from a female donor with papillary thyroid cancer or a benign thyroid nodule (not recorded which). Some clones in this sample may be carry-over from other donors' samples. Material for sequencing was blood.

CDR3 reads: CASSFGWENQPQHF. The bases are TGTGCCAGCAGTTTTGGCTGGGAGAATCAGCCCCAGCATTTT. In this chain, TRBV28 is recombined with TRBJ1-5; no D gene call is confident. From cysteine to phenylalanine, the CDR3 is 14 amino acids long. The entry retains the CDR3 DNA only, 42 bases that are in frame from base 1. Between the V and J ends, shortened by 3 bases and 4 bases respectively, the junction contains 10 bases. Via the germline V gene, CDR1 is MDHEN and CDR2 SYDVKM. The CDR3 plus the reference TRBV28 and TRBJ1-5 genes for the other parts give the full variable domain: DVKVTQSSRYLVKRTGEKVFLECVQDMDHENMFWYRQDPGLGLRLIYFSYDVKMKEKGDIPEGYSVSREKKERFSLILESASTNQTSMYLCASSFGWENQPQHFGDGTRLSIL.